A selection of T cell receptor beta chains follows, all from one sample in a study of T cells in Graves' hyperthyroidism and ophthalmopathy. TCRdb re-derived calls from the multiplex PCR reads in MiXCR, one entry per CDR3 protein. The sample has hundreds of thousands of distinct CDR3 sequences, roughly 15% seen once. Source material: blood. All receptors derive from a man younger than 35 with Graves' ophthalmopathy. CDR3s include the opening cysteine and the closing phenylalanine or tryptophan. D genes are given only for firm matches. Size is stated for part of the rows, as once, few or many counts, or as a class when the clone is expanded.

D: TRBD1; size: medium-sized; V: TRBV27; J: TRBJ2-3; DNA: TGTGCCAGCACTCAGACAGGGGATATAACAGATACGCAGTATTTT; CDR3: CASTQTGDITDTQYF
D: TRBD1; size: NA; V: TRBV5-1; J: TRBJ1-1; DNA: TGCGCCAGCAGCCCACAGGGGGCGCAGGCCACTGAAGCTTTCTTT; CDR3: CASSPQGAQATEAFF
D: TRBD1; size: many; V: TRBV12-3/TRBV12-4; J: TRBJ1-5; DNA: TGTGCCAGCAGTTTCCGGACAGGGAGCAATCAGCCCCAGCATTTT; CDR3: CASSFRTGSNQPQHF
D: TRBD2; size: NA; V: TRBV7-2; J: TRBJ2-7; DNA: TGTGCCAGCAGCGGGGGGACTAGCGGGGGGTACGAGCAGTACTTC; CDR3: CASSGGTSGGYEQYF
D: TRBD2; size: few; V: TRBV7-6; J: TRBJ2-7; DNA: TGTGCCAGCAGCCAAGGGACTAGCGGGAGGAGCGAGCAGTACTTC; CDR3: CASSQGTSGRSEQYF
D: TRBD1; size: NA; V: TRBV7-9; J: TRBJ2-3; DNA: TGTGCCAGCAGCTCTGGGACAGATAGCACAGATACGCAGTATTTT; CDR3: CASSSGTDSTDTQYF
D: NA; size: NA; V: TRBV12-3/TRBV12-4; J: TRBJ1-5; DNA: TGTGCCAGCAGTTACAGGACCCATCAGCCCCAGCATTTT; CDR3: CASSYRTHQPQHF
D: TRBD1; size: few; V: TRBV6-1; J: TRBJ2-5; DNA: TGTGCCAGCAGTGAACTGACAGGGTCTTGGGAGACCCAGTACTTC; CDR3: CASSELTGSWETQYF
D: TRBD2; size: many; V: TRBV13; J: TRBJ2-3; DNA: TGTGCCAGCAGCCGACTAGCGGGAGCGTGGGGCACAGATACGCAGTATTTT; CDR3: CASSRLAGAWGTDTQYF
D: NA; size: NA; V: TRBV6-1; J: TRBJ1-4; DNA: TGTGCCAGCAGTGAAAGGGGGGAGGGTGATCAACTGTTTTTT; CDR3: CASSERGEGDQLFF
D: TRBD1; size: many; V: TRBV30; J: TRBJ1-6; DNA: TGTGCCTGGAGCTCCGACAGGGGGATTTCACCCCTCCACTTT; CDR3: CAWSSDRGISPLHF
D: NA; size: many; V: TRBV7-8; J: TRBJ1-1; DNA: TGTGCCAGCAGCTCTAGGTTGAACACTGAAGCTTTCTTT; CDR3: CASSSRLNTEAFF
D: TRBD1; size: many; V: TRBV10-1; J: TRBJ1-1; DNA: TGCGCCAGCAGTCGAGGACAGGGTATGAACACTGAAGCTTTCTTT; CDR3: CASSRGQGMNTEAFF
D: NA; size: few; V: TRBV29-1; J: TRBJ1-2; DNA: TGCAGCGTTGAAGAGGAGGGGTCCAGGGCCCCTAGCGGCTACACCTTC; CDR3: CSVEEEGSRAPSGYTF
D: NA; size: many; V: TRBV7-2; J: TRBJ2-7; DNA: TGTGCCAGCAGCTTAGCCCCCCCCTACGAGCAGTACTTC; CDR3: CASSLAPPYEQYF
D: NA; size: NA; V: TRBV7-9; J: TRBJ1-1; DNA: TGTGCCAGCAGCTTGGGTATTGCTGAAGCTTTCTTT; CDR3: CASSLGIAEAFF
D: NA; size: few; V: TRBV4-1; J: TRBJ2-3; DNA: TGCGCCAGCAGCCAGCTAGGGGGGGTAAGCACAGATACGCAGTATTTT; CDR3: CASSQLGGVSTDTQYF
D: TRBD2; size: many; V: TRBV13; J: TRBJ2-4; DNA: TGTGCCAGCAGCAACGCTAGCGGGGTAAACATTCAGTACTTC; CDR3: CASSNASGVNIQYF
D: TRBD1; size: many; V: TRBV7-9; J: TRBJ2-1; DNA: TGCGCCAGCAGCTCCGGGACAGGGGGGAATGAGCAGTTCTTC; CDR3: CASSSGTGGNEQFF
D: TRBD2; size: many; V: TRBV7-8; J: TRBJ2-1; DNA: TGTGCCAGCAGCTTAGAGGGTCTGAGACTAGCGGGCTCCTACAATGAGCAGTTCTTC; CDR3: CASSLEGLRLAGSYNEQFF
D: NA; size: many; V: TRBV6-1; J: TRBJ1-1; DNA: TGTGCCAGCAGAAACGTGGGTCCTCTGAACACTGAAGCTTTCTTT; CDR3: CASRNVGPLNTEAFF
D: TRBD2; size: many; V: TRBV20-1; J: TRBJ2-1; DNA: TGCAGTGCTTACTATCTCGCGGGAGATCACAATGAGCAGTTCTTC; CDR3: CSAYYLAGDHNEQFF
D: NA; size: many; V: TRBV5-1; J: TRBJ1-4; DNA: TGCGCCAGCAGCAGGGACCCAGCGGAGCCTAATGAAAAACTGTTTTTT; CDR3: CASSRDPAEPNEKLFF
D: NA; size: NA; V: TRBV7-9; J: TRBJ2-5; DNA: TGTGCCAGCAGCTTGAGGGAAGGGGGGCAAGAGACCCAGTACTTC; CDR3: CASSLREGGQETQYF
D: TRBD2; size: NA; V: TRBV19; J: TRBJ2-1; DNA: TGTGCCAGTAGTAGGAGACTAGGACTAGCGGGAGGGAATGAGCAGTTCTTC; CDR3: CASSRRLGLAGGNEQFF
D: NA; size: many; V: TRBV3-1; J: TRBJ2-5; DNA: TGTGCCAGCAGCCAAAACCCAGCTTGGGGAGATCTGGCAGAGACCCAGTACTTC; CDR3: CASSQNPAWGDLAETQYF
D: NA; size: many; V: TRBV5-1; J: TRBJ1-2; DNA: TGTGCCAGCAGCTTAGGGCAGGGAAACTATGGCTACACCTTC; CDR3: CASSLGQGNYGYTF
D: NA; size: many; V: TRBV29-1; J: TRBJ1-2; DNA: TGCAGCGTTGCTACGGGTGCGGGGATTGTCTATGGCTACACCTTC; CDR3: CSVATGAGIVYGYTF
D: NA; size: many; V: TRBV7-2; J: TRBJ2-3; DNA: TGTGCCAGCAGCCAGGACGATAGCACAGATACGCAGTATTTT; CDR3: CASSQDDSTDTQYF
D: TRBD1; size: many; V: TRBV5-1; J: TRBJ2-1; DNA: TGCGCCAGCATCTTCGGGACAGGGGGCAATGAGCAGTTCTTC; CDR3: CASIFGTGGNEQFF
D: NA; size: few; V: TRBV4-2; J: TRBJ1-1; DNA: TGTGCCAGCAGCCAAGATCCCGGACGGGTGAACACTGAAGCTTTCTTT; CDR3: CASSQDPGRVNTEAFF
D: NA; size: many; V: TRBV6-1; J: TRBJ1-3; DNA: TGTGCCAGCACCAGGACGGCTTACTCTGGAAACACCATATATTTT; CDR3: CASTRTAYSGNTIYF
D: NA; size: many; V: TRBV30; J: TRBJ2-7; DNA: TGTGCCTGGAGCCCAAAACCGCCCGGGGGCACAGGTGAGCAGTACTTC; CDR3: CAWSPKPPGGTGEQYF
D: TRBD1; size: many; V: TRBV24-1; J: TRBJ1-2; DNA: TGTGCCACCAGTGATTCGGACAGGAGAGCCTCTAACTATGGCTACACCTTC; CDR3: CATSDSDRRASNYGYTF
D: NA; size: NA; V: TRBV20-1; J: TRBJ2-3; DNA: TGCAGTGCTGCGCCTTCCGGACCCCAGAACACAGATACGCAGTATTTT; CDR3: CSAAPSGPQNTDTQYF
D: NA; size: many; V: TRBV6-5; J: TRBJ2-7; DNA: TGTGCCAGCAGTTACTCGGTCGGGGGCCGTTCCTACGAGCAGTACTTC; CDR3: CASSYSVGGRSYEQYF
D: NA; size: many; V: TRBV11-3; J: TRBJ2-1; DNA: TGTGCCAGCAGCCCACCACGGACCAGAGAGGCTGAGCAGTTCTTC; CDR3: CASSPPRTREAEQFF
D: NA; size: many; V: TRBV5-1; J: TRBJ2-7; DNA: TGCGCCAGCAGCTTGTTCCCTGAAGAGCAGTACTTC; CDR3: CASSLFPEEQYF